This T cell receptor (beta chain) was sequenced in a study of a mutant IDH1 vaccine in newly diagnosed glioma. Overall study: Investigators started vaccination 4-6 weeks after radiotherapy alone, or with temozolomide cycles. Week 35 was assigned to visit V12, and week 47 was assigned to visit V13. Those enrolled had earlier been treated with radiotherapy, temozolomide, or both, mostly both.

Time point specified: week 35, safety follow-up. Vaccine doses each comprised 300 ug of mutant IDH1 20-mer peptide, with topical imiquimod. Each donor presented with a new WHO grade 3 or 4 astrocytoma that tested IDH1-mutant and showed ATRX loss. The CDR3 is 16 residues long. Trimming left V 0 bases short and J 6 bases short, with 17 bases between. Per the germline V gene, CDR1 is SQVTM and CDR2 is ANQGSEA. The repertoire was sequenced with immunoSEQ multiplex PCR; TCRdb's copy has only in-frame clones and lacks some. Seen here are more than 35,000 clones, 81% observed once, and the top ten hold 4.5% to 5.5%. There are a few counts of this clone. The antigen is unknown.

The sequence was obtained from a woman in her thirties or forties with glioma. Some clones in this sample may be carry-over from other donors' samples. This chain connects TRBV29-1 to TRBJ2-2; D is unresolved. The sample here was PBMCs, taken from a glioma patient whose treatment included an IDH1 peptide vaccine. As DNA, the CDR3 is TGCAGCGTTGAAGATTCATCCTTGAGTGGCCCCGGGGAGCTGTTTTTT. Protein: CSVEDSSLSGPGELFF.